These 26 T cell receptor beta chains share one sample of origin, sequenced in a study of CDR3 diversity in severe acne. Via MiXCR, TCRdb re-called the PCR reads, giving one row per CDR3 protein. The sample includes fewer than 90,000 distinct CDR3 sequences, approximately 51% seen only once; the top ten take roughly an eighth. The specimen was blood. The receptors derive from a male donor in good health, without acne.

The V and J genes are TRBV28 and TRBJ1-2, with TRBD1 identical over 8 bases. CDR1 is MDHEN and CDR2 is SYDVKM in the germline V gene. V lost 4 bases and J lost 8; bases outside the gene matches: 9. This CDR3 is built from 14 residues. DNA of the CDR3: TGTGCCAGCAGTTCGGGACAGGAGATATTCGGCTACACCTTC. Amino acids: CASSSGQEIFGYTF.

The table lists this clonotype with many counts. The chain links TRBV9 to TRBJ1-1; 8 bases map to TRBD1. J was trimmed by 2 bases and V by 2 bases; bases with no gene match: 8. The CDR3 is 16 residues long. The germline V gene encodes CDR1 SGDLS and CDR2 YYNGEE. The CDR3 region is CASSVKAGTGNTEAFF. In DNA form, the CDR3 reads TGTGCCAGCAGCGTCAAAGCCGGGACAGGCAACACTGAAGCTTTCTTT.

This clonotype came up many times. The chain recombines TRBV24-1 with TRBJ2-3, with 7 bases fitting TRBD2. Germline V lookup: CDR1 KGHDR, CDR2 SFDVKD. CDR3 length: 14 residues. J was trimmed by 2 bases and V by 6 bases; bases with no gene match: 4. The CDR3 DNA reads TGTGCCACCAGTACTAGCGATTTCACAGATACGCAGTATTTT. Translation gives CATSTSDFTDTQYF.

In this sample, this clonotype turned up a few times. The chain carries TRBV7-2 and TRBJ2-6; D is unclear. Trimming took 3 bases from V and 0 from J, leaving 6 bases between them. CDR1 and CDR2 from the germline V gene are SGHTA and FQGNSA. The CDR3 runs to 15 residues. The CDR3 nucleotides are TGTGCCAGCAGCTTCGGATCCTCTGGGGCCAACGTCCTGACTTTC. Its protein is CASSFGSSGANVLTF.

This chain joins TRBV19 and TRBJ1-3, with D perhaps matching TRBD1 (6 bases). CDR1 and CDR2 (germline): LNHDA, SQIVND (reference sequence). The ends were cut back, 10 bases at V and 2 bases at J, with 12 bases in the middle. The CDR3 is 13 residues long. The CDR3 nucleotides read TGTGCCACCCGTCGGGACACTGGAAACACCATATATTTT. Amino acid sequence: CATRRDTGNTIYF.

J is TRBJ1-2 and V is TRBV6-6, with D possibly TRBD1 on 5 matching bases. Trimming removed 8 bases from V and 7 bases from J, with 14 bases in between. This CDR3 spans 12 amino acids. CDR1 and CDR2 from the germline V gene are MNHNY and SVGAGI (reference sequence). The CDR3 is CASLGQGGGYTF. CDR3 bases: TGTGCCAGCCTAGGACAAGGCGGTGGCTACACCTTC.

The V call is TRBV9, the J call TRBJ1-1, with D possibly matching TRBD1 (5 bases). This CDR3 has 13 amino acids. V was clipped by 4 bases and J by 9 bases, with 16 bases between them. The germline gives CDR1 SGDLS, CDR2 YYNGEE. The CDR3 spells CASSPHDSIQAFF. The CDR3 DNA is TGTGCCAGCAGCCCCCATGACAGTATACAAGCTTTCTTT.

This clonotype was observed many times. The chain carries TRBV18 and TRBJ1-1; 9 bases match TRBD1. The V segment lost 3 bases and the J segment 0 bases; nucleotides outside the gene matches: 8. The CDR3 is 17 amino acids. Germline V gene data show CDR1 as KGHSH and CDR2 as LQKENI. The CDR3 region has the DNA TGTGCCAGCTCACCGATACAGGGGGCTTCCATGAACACTGAAGCTTTCTTT. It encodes CASSPIQGASMNTEAFF.

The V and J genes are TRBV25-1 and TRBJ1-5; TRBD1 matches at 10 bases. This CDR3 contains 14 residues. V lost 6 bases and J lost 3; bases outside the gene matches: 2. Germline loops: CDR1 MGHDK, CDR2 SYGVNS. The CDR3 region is CASRGTGDNQPQHF. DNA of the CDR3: TGTGCCAGCAGGGGGACAGGGGACAATCAGCCCCAGCATTTT.

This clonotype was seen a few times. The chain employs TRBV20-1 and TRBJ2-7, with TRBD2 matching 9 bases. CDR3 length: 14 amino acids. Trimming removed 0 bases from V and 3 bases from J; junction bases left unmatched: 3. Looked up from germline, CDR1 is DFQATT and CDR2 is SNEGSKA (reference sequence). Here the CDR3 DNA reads TGCAGTGCTAGAGATAGCGGGAGAGGCTACGAGCAGTACTTC. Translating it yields CSARDSGRGYEQYF.

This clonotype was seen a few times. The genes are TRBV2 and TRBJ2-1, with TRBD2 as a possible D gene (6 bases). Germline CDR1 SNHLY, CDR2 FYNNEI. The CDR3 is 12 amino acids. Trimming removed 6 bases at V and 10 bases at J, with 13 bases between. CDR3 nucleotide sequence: TGTGCCAGCAGCAGACTAGTCGGCGAGCAGTTCTTC. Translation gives CASSRLVGEQFF.

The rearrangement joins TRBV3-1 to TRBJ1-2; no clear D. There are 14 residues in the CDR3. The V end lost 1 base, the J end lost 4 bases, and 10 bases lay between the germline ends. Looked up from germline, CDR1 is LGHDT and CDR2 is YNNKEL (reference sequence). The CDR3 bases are TGTGCCAGCAGCCAAGCGGGCACCACCTATGGCTACACCTTC. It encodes CASSQAGTTYGYTF.

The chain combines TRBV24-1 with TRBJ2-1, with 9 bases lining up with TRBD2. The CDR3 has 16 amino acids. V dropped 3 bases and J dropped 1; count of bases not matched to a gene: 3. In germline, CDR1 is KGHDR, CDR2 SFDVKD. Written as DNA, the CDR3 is TGTGCCACCAGTGATCTGGCGGGAGGGTCCTACAATGAGCAGTTCTTC. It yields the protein CATSDLAGGSYNEQFF.

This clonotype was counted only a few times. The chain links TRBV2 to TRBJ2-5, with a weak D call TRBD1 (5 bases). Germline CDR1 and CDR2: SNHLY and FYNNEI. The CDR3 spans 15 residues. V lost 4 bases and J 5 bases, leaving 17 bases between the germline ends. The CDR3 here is CASSGWTSEVETQYF. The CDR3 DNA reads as TGTGCCAGCAGTGGATGGACATCCGAGGTGGAGACCCAGTACTTC.

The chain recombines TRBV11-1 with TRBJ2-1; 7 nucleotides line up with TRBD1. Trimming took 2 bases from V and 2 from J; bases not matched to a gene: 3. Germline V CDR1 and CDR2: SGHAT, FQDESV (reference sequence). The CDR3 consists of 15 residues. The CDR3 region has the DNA TGTGCCAGCAGCTTAAGGACAGGACCCTACAATGAGCAGTTCTTC. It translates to CASSLRTGPYNEQFF.

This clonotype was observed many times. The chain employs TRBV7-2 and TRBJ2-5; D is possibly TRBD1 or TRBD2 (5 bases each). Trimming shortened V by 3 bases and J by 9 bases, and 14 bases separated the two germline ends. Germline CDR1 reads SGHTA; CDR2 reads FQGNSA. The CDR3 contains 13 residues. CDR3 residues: CASSLKGRGSQYF. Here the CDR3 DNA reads TGTGCCAGCAGCTTGAAGGGGAGAGGGTCCCAGTACTTC.

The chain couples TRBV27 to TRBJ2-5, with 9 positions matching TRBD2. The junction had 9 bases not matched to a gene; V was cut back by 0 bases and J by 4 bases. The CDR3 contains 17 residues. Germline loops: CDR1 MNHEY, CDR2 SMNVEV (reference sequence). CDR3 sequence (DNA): TGTGCCAGCAGTTTATCCCCTAGCGGGACGGCCGGAGAGACCCAGTACTTC. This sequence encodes CASSLSPSGTAGETQYF.

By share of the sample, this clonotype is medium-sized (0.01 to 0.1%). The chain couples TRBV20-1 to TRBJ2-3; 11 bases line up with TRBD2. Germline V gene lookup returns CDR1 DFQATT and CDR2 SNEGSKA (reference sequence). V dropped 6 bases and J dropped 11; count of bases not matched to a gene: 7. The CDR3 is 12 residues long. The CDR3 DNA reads TGCAGTGCAAACCTACTAGCGGGGGTGCAGTATTTT. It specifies CSANLLAGVQYF.

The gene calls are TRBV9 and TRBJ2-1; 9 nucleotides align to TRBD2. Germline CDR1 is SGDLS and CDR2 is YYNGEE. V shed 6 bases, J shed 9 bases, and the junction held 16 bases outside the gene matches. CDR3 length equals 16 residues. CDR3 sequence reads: CASTLGLAGRAGEQFF. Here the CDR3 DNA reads TGTGCCAGCACCCTCGGGCTAGCGGGGAGGGCGGGTGAGCAGTTCTTC. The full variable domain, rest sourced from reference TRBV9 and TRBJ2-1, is DSGVTQTPKHLITATGQRVTLRCSPRSGDLSVYWYQQSLDQGLQFLIQYYNGEERAKGNILERFSAQQFPDLHSELNLSSLELGDSALYFCASTLGLAGRAGEQFFGPGTRLTVL.

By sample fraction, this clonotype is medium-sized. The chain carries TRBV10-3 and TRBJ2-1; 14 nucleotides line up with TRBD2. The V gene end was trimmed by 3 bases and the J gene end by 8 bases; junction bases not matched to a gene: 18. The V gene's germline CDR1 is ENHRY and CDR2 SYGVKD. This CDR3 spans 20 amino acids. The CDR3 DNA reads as TGTGCCATCAGTGAAGAGGGACTAGCGGGGGAGAACATGCATGGCCATGAGCAGTTCTTC. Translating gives CAISEEGLAGENMHGHEQFF.

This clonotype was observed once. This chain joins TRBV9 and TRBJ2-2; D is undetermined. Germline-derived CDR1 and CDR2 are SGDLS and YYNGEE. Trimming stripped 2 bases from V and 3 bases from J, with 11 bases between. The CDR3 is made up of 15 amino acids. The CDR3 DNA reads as TGTGCCAGCAGCGTTGCCGGGCCAGACACCGGGGAGCTGTTTTTT. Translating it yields CASSVAGPDTGELFF. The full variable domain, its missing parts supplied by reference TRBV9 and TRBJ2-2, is DSGVTQTPKHLITATGQRVTLRCSPRSGDLSVYWYQQSLDQGLQFLIQYYNGEERAKGNILERFSAQQFPDLHSELNLSSLELGDSALYFCASSVAGPDTGELFFGEGSRLTVL.

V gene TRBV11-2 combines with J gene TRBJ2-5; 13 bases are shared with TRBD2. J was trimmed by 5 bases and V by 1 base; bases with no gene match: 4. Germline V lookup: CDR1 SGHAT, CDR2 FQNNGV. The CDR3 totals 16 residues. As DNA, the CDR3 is TGTGCCAGCAGCTTAGTATGGGGACTAGCGGGGGAGACCCAGTACTTC. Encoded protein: CASSLVWGLAGETQYF.

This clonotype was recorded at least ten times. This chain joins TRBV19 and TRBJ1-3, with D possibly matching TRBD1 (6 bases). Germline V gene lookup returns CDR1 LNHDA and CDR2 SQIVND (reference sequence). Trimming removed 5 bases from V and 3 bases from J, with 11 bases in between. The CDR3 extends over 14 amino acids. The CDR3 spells CASSSGVRGNTIYF. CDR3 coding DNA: TGTGCCAGTAGTTCAGGGGTGCGTGGAAACACCATATATTTT.

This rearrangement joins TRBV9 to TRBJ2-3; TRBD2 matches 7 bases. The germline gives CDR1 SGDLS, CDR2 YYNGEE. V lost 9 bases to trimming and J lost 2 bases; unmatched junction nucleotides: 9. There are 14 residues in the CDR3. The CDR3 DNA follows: TGTGCCACGGTAGGAAGCGGGGCCACAGATACGCAGTATTTT. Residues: CATVGSGATDTQYF.

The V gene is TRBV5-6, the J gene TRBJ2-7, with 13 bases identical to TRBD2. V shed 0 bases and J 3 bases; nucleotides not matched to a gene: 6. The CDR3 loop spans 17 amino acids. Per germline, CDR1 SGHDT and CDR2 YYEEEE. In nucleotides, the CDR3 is TGTGCCAGCAGCTTGGCCCCGGGACTAGCGGGGATCTACGAGCAGTACTTC. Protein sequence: CASSLAPGLAGIYEQYF.

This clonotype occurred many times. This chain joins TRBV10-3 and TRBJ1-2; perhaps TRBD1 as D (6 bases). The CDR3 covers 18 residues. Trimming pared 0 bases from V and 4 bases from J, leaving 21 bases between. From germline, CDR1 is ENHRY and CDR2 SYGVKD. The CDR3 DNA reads TGTGCCATCAGTGAGTCGATTTCGGTTTACAGGGCGGGCTATGGCTACACCTTC. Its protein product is CAISESISVYRAGYGYTF.